These T cell receptor beta chains were read from a single sample in a study of ipilimumab plus nivolumab after autologous stem cell transplantation. Method: immunoSEQ multiplex PCR; TCRdb's copy keeps in-frame clones and lacks some. The sample contains fewer than 20,000 clones, over 70% of which appear only once. The specimen was PBMCs, collected in a trial of ipilimumab plus nivolumab as post-transplant consolidation. The receptor set was obtained from a male donor with diffuse large B-cell lymphoma. Each CDR3 is given with its conserved first and last residue. The D gene is left open where the match is weak. A clone size is listed for some rows: how often the clone was seen (once, few, many), or a class if it is expanded.

clone_size	v_call	j_call	d_call	cdr3_aa	cdr3_nt
-	TRBV28	TRBJ1-3	-	CASSPQRNTIYF	TGTGCCAGCAGTCCCCAACGAAACACCATATATTTT
-	TRBV6-6	TRBJ1-1	-	CASSFGRNIEAFF	TGTGCCAGCAGCTTTGGTAGGAACATTGAAGCTTTCTTT
-	TRBV5-1	TRBJ2-5	-	CASSLWQIQETQYF	TGCGCCAGCAGCTTGTGGCAGATTCAAGAGACCCAGTACTTC
-	TRBV28	TRBJ1-4	TRBD1	CASSPLDRVVGKLFF	TGTGCCAGCAGTCCCCTTGACAGGGTAGTAGGAAAACTGTTTTTT
-	TRBV23-1	TRBJ2-1	-	CASSHTYNEQFF	TGCGCCAGCAGTCATACCTACAATGAGCAGTTCTTC
-	TRBV18	TRBJ2-2	TRBD1	CASSLSGQAELFTGELFF	TGTGCCAGCTCACTCTCGGGACAGGCCGAACTTTTCACCGGGGAGCTGTTTTTT
few	TRBV6-5	TRBJ2-7	TRBD1	CASSYRTGPHEQYF	TGTGCCAGCAGTTACCGGACAGGGCCTCACGAGCAGTACTTC
once	TRBV6-1	TRBJ2-1	TRBD2	CASSELAGGYNEQFF	TGTGCCAGCAGTGAACTAGCGGGGGGGTACAATGAGCAGTTCTTC
-	TRBV6-1	TRBJ1-6	TRBD1	CASSGSAGGNSPLHF	TGTGCCAGCAGTGGATCGGCAGGGGGGAATTCGCCCCTCCACTTT
medium-sized	TRBV5-5	TRBJ1-2	-	CASSFIGTVYGYTF	TGTGCCAGCAGTTTTATCGGTACAGTCTATGGCTACACCTTC
-	TRBV7-8	TRBJ2-1	-	CASSMARGVEQFF	TGTGCCAGCAGCATGGCGCGCGGTGTTGAGCAGTTCTTC
-	TRBV6-5	TRBJ2-4	-	CASSSPALAKNIQYF	TGTGCCAGCAGTTCCCCCGCCCTAGCCAAAAACATTCAGTACTTC
-	TRBV7-9	TRBJ2-5	TRBD2	CASSLASGGEETQYF	TGTGCCAGCAGCTTAGCAAGCGGGGGGGAAGAGACCCAGTACTTC
-	TRBV7-9	TRBJ2-4	-	CAVRNIQYF	TGTGCCGTTAGGAACATTCAGTACTTC
-	TRBV15	TRBJ1-2	-	CATSRGGSNYGYTF	TGTGCCACCAGCAGAGGTGGCAGTAACTATGGCTACACCTTC
-	TRBV28	TRBJ1-4	TRBD1	CASSLGGANEKLFF	TGTGCCAGCAGCTTAGGGGGCGCTAATGAAAAACTGTTTTTT
-	TRBV5-6	TRBJ1-1	-	CASSHGTTEAFF	TGTGCCAGCAGCCACGGGACCACAGAAGCTTTCTTT
-	TRBV25-1	TRBJ1-2	TRBD1	CASSEGTGDGYTF	TGTGCCAGCAGTGAAGGGACAGGGGATGGCTACACCTTC
-	TRBV30	TRBJ1-6	TRBD1	CAWTGGYNSPLHF	TGTGCCTGGACAGGGGGATATAATTCACCCCTCCACTTT
-	TRBV9	TRBJ2-3	TRBD2	CASSETSGTDTQYF	TGTGCCAGCAGCGAGACTAGCGGCACAGATACGCAGTATTTT
once	TRBV9	TRBJ1-2	-	CASSVAQTEYGYTF	TGTGCCAGCAGCGTAGCCCAGACCGAATATGGCTACACCTTC
-	TRBV13	TRBJ2-1	TRBD1	CASSHLEGTGGEISSYNEQFF	TGTGCCAGCAGTCACCTGGAGGGGACAGGGGGCGAAATAAGCTCCTACAATGAGCAGTTCTTC
-	TRBV28	TRBJ2-7	-	CASRTRLGTYEQYF	TGTGCCAGCAGAACTCGCCTAGGGACCTACGAGCAGTACTTC
-	TRBV6-5	TRBJ1-4	-	CASSYTTYSTNEKLFF	TGTGCCAGCAGTTACACGACCTACTCAACTAATGAAAAACTGTTTTTT
-	TRBV9	TRBJ2-3	TRBD2	CASSVHRTSGETDTQYF	TGTGCCAGCAGCGTTCACAGGACTAGCGGGGAAACAGATACGCAGTATTTT
-	TRBV9	TRBJ2-7	TRBD1	CASSAMDRGPYEQYF	TGTGCCAGCAGCGCGATGGACAGGGGGCCCTACGAGCAGTACTTC
once	TRBV7-9	TRBJ2-1	-	CASTKGSTEQFF	TGTGCCAGCACAAAGGGAAGTACGGAGCAGTTCTTC
-	TRBV2	TRBJ2-6	-	CASSLLSSGANVLTF	TGTGCCAGCAGCCTTCTTAGCTCTGGGGCCAACGTCCTGACTTTC
-	TRBV28	TRBJ1-3	-	CASSLGRGNTIYF	TGTGCCAGCAGTTTAGGCAGGGGAAACACCATATATTTT
-	TRBV28	TRBJ1-5	-	CASTDTAGTRSNQPQHF	TGTGCCAGCACCGACACCGCCGGTACACGGAGCAATCAGCCCCAGCATTTT